This T cell receptor beta chain was obtained from a study of cytomegalovirus exposure and HLA in healthy donors. Study-level information: Earlier, about 179 million T cells were analyzed, and some 120 million unique TCR beta sequences were found among them.

Regarding the study as a whole: An apparent linkage of common viral pathogens to several of the most significant clusters emerged in a later analysis. TCR beta chain V- and J-gene trimming was linked, in a later analysis, to a missense variant in DCLRE1C.

A remark on this clone: The antigen remains undetermined.

Use of 60 Vbeta and 13 Jbeta primers characterized the PCR. Assay: immunoSEQ multiplex PCR; the TCRdb copy retains only in-frame clones and omits some. The table records approximately 150,000 clones, roughly two thirds of them present only once. The sample comprised PBMCs. This TCR was recovered from a woman aged 25 to 39 in good health and CMV-seronegative.

CDR3 protein: CASRAHTSSYNEQFF. CDR3 coding DNA: TGTGCCAGCAGGGCCCACACAAGCTCCTACAATGAGCAGTTCTTC. The chain couples TRBV2 to TRBJ2-1; D is unclear. Trimming shortened V by 6 bases and J by 0 bases, and 12 bases separated the two germline ends. The CDR3 has 15 amino acids. CDR1 and CDR2 (germline): SNHLY, FYNNEI.